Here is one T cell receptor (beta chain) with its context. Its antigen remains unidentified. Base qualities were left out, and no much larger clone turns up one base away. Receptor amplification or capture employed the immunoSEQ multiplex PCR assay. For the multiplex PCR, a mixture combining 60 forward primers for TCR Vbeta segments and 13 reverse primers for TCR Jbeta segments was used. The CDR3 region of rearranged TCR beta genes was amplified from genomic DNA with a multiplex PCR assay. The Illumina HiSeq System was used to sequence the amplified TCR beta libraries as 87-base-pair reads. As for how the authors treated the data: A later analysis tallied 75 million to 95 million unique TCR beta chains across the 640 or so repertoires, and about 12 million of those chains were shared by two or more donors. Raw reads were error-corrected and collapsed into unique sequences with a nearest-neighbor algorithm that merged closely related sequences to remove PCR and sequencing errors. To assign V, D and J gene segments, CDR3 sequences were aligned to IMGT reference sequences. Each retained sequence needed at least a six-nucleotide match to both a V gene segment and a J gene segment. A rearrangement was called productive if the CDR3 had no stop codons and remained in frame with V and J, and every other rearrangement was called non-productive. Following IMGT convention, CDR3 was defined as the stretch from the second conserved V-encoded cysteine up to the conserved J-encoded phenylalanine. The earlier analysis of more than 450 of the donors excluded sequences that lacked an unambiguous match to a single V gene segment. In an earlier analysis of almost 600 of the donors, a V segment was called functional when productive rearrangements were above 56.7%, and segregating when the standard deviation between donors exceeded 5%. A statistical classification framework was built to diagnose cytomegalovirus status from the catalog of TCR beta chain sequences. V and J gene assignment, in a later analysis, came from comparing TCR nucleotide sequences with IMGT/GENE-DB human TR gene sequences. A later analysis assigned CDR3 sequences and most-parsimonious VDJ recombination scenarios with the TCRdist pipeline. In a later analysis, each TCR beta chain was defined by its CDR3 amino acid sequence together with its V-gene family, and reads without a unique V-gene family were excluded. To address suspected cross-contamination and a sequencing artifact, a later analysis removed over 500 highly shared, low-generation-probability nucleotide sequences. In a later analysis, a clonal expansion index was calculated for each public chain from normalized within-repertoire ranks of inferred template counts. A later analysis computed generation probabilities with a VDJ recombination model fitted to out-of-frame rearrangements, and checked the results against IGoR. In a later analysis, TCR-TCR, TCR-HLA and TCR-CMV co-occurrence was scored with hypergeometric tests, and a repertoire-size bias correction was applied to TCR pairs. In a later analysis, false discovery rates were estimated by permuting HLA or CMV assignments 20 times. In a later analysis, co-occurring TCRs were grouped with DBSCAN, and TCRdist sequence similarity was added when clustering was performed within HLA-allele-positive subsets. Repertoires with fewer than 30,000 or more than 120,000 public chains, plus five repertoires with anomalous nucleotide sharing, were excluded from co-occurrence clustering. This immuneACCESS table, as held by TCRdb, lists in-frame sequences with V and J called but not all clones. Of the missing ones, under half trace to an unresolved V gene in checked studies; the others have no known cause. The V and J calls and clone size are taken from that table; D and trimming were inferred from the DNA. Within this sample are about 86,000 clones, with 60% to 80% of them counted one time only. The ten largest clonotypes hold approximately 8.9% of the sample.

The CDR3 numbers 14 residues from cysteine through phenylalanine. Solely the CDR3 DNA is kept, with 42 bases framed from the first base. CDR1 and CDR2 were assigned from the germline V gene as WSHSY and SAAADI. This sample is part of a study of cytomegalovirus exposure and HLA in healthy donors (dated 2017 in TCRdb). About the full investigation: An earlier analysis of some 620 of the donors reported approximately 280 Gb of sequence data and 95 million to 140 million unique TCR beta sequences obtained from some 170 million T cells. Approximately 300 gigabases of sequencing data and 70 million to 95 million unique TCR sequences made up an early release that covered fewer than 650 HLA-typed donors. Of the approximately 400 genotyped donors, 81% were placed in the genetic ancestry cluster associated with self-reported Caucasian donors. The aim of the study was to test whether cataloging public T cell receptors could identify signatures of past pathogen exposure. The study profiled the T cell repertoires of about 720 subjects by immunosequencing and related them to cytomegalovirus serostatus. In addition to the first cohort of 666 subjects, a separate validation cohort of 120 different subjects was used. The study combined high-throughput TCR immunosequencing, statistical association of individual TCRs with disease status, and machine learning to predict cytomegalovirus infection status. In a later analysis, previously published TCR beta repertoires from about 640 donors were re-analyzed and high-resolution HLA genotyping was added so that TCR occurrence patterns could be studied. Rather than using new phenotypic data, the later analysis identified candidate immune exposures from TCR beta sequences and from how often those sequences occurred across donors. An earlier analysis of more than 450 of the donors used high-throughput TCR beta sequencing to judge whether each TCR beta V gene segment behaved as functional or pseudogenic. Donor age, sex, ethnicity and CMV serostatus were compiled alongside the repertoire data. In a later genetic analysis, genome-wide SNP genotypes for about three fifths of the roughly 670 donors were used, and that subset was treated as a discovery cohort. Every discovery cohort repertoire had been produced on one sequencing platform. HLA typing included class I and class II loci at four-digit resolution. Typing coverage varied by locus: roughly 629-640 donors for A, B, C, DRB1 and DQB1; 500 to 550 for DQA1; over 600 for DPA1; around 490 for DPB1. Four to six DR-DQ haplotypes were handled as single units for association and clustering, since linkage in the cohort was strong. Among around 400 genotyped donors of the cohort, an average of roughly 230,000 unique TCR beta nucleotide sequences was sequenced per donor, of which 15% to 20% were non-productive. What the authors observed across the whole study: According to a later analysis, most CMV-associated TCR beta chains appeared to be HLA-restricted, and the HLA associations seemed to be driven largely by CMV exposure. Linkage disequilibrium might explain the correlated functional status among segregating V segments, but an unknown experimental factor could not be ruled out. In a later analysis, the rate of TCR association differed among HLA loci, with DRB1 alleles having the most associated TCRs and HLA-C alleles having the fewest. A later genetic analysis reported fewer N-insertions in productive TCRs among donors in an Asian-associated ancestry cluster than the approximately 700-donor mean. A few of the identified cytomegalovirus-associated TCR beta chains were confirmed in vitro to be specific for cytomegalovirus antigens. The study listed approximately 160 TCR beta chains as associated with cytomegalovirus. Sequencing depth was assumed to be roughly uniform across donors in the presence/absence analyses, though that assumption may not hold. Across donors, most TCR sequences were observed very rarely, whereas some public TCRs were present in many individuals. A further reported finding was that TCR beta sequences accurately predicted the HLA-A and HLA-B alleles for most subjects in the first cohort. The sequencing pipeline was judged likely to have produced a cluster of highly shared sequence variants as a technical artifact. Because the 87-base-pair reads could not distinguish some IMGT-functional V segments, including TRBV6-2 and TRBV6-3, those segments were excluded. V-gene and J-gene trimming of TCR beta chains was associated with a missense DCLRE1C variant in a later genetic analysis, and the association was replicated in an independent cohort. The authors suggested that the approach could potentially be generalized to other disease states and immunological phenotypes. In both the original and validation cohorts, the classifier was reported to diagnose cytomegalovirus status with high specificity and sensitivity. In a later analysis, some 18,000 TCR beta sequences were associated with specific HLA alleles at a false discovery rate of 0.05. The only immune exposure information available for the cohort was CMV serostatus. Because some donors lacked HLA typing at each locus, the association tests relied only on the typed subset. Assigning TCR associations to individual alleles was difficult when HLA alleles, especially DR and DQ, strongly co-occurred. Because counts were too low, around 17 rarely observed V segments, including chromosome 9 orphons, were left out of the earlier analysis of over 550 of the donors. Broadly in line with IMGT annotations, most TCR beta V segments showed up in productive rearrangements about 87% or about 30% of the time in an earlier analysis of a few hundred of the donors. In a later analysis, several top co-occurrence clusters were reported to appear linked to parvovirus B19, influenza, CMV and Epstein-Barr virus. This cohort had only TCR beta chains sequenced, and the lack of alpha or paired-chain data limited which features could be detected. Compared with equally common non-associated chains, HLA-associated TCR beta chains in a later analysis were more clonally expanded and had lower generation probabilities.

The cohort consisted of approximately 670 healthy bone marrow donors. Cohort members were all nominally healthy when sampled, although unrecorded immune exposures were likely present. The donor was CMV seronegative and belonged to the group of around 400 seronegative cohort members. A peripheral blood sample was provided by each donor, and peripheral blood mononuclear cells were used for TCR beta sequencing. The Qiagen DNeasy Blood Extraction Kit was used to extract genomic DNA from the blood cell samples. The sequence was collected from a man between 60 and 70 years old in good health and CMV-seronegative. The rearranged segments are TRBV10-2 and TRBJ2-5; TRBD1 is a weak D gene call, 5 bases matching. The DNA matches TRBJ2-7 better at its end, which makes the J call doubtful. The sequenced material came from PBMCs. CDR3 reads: CASSDSGYGYEQYF. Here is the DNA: TGCGCCAGCAGTGATTCAGGGTATGGATACGAGCAGTACTTC.